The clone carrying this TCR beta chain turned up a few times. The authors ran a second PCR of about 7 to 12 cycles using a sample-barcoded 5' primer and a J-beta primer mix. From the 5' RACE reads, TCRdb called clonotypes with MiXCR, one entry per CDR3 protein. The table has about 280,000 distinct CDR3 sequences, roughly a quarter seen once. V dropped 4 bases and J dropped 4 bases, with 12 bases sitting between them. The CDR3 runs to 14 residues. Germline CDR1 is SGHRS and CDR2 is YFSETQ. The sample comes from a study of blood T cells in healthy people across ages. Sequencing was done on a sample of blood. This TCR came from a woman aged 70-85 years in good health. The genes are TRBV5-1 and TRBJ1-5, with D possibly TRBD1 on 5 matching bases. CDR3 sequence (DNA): TGCGCCAGCAGCGAGGGACGGCTGAATCAGCCCCAGCATTTT. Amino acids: CASSEGRLNQPQHF. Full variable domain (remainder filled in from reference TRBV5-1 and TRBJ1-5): KAGVTQTPRYLIKTRGQQVTLSCSPISGHRSVSWYQQTPGQGLQFLFEYFSETQRNKGNFPGRFSGRQFSNSRSEMNVSTLELGDSALYLCASSEGRLNQPQHFGDGTRLSIL.